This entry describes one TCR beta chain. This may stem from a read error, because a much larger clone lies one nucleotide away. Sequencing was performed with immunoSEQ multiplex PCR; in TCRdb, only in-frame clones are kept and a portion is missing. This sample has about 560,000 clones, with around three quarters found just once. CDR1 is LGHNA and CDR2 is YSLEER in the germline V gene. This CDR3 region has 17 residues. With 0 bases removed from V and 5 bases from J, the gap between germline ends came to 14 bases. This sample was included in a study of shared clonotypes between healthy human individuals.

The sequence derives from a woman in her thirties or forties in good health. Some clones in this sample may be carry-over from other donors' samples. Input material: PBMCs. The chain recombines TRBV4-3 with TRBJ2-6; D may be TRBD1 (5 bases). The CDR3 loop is CASSQEAGSTWANVLTF. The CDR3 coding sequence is TGCGCCAGCAGCCAAGAGGCAGGGTCGACTTGGGCCAACGTCCTGACTTTC.